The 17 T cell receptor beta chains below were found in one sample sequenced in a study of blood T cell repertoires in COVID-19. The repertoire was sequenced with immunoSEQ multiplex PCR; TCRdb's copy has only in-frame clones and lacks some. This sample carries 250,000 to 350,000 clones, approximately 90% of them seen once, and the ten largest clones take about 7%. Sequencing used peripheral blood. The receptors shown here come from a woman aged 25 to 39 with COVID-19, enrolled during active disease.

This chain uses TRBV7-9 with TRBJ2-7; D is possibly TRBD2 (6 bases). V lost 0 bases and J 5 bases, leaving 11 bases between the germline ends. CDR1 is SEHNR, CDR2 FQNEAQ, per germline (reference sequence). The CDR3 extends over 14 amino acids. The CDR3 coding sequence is TGTGCCAGCAGCTTAGCAGGGGCGGGGAACGAGCAGTACTTC. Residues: CASSLAGAGNEQYF.

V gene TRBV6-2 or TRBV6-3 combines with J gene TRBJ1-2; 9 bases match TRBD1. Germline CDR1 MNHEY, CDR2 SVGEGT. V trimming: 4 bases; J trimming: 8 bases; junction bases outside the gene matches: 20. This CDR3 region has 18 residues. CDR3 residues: CASSSTADLGTGSDGYTF. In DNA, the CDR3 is TGTGCCAGCAGTTCCACGGCCGACCTAGGGACAGGGTCTGACGGCTACACCTTC.

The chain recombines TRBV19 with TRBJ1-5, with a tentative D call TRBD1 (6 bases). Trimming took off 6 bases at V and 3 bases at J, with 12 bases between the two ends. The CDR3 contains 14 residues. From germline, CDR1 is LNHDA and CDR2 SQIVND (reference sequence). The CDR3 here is CASRQQGFNQPQHF. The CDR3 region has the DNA TGTGCCAGTAGACAACAGGGTTTCAATCAGCCCCAGCATTTT. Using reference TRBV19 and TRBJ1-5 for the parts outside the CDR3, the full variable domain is DGGITQSPKYLFRKEGQNVTLSCEQNLNHDAMYWYRQDPGQGLRLIYYSQIVNDFQKGDIAEGYSVSREKKESFPLTVTSAQKNPTAFYLCASRQQGFNQPQHFGDGTRLSIL.

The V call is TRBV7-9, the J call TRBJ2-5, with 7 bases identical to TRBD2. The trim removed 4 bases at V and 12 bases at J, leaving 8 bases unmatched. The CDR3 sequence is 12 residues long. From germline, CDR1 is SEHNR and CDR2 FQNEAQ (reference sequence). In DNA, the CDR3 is TGTGCCAGCAGCTACCTCGGACTAGAGAAGTACTTC. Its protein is CASSYLGLEKYF.

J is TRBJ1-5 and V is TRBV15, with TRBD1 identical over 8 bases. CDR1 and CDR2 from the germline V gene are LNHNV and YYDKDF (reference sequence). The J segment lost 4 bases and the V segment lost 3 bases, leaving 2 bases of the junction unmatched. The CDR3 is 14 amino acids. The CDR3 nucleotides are TGTGCCACCAGCAGGGGACAGGAAAATCAGCCCCAGCATTTT. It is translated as CATSRGQENQPQHF.

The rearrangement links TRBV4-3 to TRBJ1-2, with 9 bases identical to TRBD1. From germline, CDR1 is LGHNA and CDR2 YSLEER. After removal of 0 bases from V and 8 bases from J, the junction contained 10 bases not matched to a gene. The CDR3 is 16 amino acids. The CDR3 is CASSQDGTGGFQGYTF. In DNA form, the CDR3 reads TGCGCCAGCAGCCAAGATGGAACAGGGGGCTTTCAGGGCTACACCTTC.

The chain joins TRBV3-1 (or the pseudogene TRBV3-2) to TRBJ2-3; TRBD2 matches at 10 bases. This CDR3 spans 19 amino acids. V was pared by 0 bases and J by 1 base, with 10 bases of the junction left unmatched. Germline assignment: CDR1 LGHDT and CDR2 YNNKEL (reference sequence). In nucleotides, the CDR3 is TGTGCCAGCAGCCAAGAAGAAGGGGAGCGGGAGGGCCGCACAGATACGCAGTATTTT. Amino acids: CASSQEEGEREGRTDTQYF.

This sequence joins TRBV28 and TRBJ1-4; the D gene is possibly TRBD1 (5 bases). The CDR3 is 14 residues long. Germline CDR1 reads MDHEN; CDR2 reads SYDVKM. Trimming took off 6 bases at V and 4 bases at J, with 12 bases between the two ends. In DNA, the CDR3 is TGTGCCAGCAGCCAGGCGGGGGTTAATGAAAAACTGTTTTTT. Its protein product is CASSQAGVNEKLFF. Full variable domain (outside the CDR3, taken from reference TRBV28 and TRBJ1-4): DVKVTQSSRYLVKRTGEKVFLECVQDMDHENMFWYRQDPGLGLRLIYFSYDVKMKEKGDIPEGYSVSREKKERFSLILESASTNQTSMYLCASSQAGVNEKLFFGSGTQLSVL.

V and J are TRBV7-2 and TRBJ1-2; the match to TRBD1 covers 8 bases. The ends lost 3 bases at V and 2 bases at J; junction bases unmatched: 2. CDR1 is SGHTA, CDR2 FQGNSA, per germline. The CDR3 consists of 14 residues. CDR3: CASSFRQGNYGYTF. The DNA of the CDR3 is TGTGCCAGCAGCTTCCGACAGGGGAACTATGGCTACACCTTC.

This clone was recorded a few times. As DNA, the CDR3 is TGTGCCAGAGCGGGACAAAACACCGGGGAGCTGTTTTTT. Protein product: CARAGQNTGELFF. V gene TRBV2 combines with J gene TRBJ2-2; possible D gene TRBD2, 7 bases. The CDR3 contains 13 residues. The germline V and J ends were trimmed by 9 bases and 2 bases, with 10 bases remaining between them. CDR1 and CDR2 from the germline V gene are SNHLY and FYNNEI. Drawing the rest from reference TRBV2 and TRBJ2-2, the complete variable domain is EPEVTQTPSHQVTQMGQEVILRCVPISNHLYFYWYRQILGQKVEFLVSFYNNEISEKSEIFDDQFSVERPDGSNFTLKIRSTKLEDSAMYFCARAGQNTGELFFGEGSRLTVL.

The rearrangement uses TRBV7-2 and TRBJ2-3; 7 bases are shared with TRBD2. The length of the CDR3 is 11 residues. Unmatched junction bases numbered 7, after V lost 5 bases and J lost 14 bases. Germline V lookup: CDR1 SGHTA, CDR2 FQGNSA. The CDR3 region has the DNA TGTGCCAGCAGCAGGGAGGGGTCTCCGTATTTT. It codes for CASSREGSPYF.

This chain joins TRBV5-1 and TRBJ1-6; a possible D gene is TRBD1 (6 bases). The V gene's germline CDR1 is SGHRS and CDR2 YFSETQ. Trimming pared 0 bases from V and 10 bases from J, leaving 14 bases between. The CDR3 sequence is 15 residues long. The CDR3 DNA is TGCGCCAGCAGCTTGGGTTGGCAGGGGCACTCACCCCTCCACTTT. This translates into CASSLGWQGHSPLHF.

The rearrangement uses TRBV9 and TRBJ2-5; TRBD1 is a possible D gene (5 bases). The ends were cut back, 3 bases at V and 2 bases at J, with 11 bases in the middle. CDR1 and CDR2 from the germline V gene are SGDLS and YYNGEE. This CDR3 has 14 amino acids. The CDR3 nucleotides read TGTGCCAGCAGCGCCCTCCAGGGACAAGAGACCCAGTACTTC. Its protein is CASSALQGQETQYF.

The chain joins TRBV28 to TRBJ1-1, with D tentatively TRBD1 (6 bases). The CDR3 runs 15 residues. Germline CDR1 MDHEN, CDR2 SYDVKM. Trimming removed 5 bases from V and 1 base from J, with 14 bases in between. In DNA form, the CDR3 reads TGTGCCAGCAGTACCTCCTTGGGACAGAACACTGAAGCTTTCTTT. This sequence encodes CASSTSLGQNTEAFF.

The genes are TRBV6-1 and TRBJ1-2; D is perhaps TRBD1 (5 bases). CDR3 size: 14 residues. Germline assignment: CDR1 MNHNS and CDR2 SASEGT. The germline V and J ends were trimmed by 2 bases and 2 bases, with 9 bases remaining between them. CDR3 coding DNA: TGTGCCAGCAGTGAAATGAGACAGAACTATGGCTACACCTTC. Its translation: CASSEMRQNYGYTF.

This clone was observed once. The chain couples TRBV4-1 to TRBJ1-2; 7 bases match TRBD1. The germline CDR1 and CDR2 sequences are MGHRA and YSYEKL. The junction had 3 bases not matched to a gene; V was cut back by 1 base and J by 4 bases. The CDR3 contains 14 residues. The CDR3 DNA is TGCGCCAGCAGCCAAGGACAGGGCGGCTATGGCTACACCTTC. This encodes CASSQGQGGYGYTF.

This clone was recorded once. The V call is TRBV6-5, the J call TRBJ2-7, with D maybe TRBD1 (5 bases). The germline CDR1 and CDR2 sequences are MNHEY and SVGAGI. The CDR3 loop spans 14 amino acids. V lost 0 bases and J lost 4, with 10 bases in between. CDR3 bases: TGTGCCAGCAGTTACTCCAGGACATCTTACGAGCAGTACTTC. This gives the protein CASSYSRTSYEQYF.